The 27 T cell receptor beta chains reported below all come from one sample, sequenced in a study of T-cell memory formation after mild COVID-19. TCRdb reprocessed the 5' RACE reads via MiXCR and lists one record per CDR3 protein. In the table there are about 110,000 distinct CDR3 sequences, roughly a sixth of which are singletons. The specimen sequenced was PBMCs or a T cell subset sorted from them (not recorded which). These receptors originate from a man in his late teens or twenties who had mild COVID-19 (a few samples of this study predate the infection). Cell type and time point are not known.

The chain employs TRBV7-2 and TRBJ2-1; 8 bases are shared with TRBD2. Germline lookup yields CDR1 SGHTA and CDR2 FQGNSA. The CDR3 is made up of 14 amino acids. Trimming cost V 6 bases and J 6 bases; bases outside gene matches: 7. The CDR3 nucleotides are TGTGCCAGCAGTAGACTAGCGATCGGCAATGAGCAGTTCTTC. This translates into CASSRLAIGNEQFF.

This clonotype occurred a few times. The CDR3 here is CASSRGTGEETQYF. Written as DNA, the CDR3 is TGCGCCAGCAGCCGTGGGACAGGGGAAGAGACCCAGTACTTC. The chain employs TRBV5-1 and TRBJ2-5, with 10 positions matching TRBD1. V was clipped by 4 bases and J by 3 bases; unmatched bases: 3. Per germline, CDR1 SGHRS and CDR2 YFSETQ. The CDR3 runs 14 residues. Based on the CDR3 plus reference TRBV5-1 and TRBJ2-5, the full variable domain is KAGVTQTPRYLIKTRGQQVTLSCSPISGHRSVSWYQQTPGQGLQFLFEYFSETQRNKGNFPGRFSGRQFSNSRSEMNVSTLELGDSALYLCASSRGTGEETQYFGPGTRLLVL.

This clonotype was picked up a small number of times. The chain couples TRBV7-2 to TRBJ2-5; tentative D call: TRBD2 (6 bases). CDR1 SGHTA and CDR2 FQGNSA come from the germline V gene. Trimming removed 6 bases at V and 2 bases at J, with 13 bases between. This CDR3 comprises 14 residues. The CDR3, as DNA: TGTGCCAGCAGGACCGGGACTGTACAAGAGACCCAGTACTTC. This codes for CASRTGTVQETQYF.

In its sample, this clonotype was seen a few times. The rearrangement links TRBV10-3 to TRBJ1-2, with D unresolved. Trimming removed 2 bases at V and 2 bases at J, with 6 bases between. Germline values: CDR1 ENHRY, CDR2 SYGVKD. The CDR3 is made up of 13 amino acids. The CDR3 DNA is TGTGCCATCAGTGAGGGAGGCAACTATGGCTACACCTTC. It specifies CAISEGGNYGYTF.

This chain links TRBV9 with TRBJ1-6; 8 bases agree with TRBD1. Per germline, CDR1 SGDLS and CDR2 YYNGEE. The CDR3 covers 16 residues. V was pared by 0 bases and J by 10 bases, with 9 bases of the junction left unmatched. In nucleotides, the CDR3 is TGTGCCAGCAGCGTAGAGCCTGGACAGGGAGGGTCACCCCTCCACTTT. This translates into CASSVEPGQGGSPLHF.

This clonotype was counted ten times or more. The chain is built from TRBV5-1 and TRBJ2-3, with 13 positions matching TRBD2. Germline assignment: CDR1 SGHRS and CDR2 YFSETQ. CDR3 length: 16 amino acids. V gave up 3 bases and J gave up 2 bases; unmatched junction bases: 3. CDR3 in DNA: TGCGCCAGCAGCTCGGGACTAGCGGGGCTCACAGATACGCAGTATTTT. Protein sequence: CASSSGLAGLTDTQYF.

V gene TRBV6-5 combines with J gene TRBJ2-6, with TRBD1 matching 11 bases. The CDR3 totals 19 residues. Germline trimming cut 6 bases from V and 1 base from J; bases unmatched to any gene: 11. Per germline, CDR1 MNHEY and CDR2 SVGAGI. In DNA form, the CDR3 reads TGTGCCAGCAGACCACTAGGACAGGGGGCTTTTTCTGGGGCCAACGTCCTGACTTTC. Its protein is CASRPLGQGAFSGANVLTF.

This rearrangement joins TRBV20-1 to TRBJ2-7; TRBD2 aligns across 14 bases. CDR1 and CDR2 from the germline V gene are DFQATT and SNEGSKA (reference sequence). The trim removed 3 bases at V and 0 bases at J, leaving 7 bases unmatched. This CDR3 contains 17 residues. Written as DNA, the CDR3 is TGCAGTGCTAGGAGGACTAGCGGGGGGTTAAGCTCCTACGAGCAGTACGTC. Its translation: CSARRTSGGLSSYEQYV.

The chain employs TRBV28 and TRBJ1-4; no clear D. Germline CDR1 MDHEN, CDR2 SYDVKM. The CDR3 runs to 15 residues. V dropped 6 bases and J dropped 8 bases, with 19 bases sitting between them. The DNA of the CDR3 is TGTGCCAGCAGCCGACCCGAGGCAGATACGGAAAAACTGTTTTTT. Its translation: CASSRPEADTEKLFF.

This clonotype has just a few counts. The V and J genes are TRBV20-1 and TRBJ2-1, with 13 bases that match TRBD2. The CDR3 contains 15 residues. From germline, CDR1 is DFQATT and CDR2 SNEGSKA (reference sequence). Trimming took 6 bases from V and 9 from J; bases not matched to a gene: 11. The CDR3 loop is CSAPPLAGGPSEQFF. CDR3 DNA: TGCAGTGCGCCGCCACTAGCGGGGGGGCCGAGTGAGCAGTTCTTC.

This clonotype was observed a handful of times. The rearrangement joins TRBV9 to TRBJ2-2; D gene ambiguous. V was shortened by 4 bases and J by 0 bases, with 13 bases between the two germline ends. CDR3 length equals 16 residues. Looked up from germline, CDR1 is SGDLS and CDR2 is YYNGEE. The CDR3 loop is CASSISERPNTGELFF. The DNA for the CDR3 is TGTGCCAGCAGCATTTCCGAGCGTCCGAACACCGGGGAGCTGTTTTTT.

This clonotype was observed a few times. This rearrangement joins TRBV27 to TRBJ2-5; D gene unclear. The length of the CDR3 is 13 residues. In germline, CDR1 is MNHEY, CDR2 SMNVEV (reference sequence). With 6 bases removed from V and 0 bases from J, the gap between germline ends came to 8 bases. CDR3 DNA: TGTGCCAGCAGAGACGGAGACCAAGAGACCCAGTACTTC. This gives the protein CASRDGDQETQYF.

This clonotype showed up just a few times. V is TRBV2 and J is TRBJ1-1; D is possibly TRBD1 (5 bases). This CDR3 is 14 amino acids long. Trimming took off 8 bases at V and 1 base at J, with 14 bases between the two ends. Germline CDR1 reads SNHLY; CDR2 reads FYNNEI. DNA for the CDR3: TGTGCCAGCGGGGCCTGGGCCTCGAACACTGAAGCTTTCTTT. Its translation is CASGAWASNTEAFF.

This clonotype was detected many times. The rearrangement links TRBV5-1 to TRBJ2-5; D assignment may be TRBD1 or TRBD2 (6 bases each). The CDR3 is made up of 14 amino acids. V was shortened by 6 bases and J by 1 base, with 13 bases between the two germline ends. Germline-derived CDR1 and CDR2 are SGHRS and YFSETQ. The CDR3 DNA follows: TGCGCCAGCAAATCGGGGGCGCCCCAAGAGACCCAGTACTTC. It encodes CASKSGAPQETQYF.

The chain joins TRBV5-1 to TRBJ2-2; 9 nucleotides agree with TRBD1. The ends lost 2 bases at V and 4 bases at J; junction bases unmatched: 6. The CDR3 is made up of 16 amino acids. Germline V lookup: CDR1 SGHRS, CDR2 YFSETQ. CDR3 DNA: TGCGCCAGCAGCTTACGGGACAGGGCGGCCACCGGGGAGCTGTTTTTT. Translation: CASSLRDRAATGELFF.

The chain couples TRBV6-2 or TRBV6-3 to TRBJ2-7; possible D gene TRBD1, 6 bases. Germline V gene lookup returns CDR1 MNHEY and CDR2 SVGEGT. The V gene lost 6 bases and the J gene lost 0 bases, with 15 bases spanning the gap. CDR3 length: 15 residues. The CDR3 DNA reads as TGTGCCAGCAGCGACCCCACAGGGAACTCCTACGAGCAGTACGTC. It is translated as CASSDPTGNSYEQYV.

The CDR3, as DNA: TGTGCCAGCGGTCAGTCTTCAGATACGCAGTATTTT. Protein: CASGQSSDTQYF. V gene TRBV12-3 or TRBV12-4 combines with J gene TRBJ2-3; no clear D gene. This CDR3 is 12 amino acids long. Trimming shortened V by 8 bases and J by 4 bases, and 10 bases separated the two germline ends.

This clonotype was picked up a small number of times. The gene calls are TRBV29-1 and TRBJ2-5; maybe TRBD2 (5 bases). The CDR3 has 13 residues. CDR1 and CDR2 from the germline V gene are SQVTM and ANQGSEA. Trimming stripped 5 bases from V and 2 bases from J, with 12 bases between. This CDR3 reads CSVLGLTQETQYF. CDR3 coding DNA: TGCAGCGTTCTCGGACTCACACAAGAGACCCAGTACTTC.

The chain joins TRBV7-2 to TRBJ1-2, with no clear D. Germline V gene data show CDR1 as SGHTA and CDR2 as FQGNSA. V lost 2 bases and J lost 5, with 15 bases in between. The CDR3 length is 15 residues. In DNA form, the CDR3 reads TGTGCCAGCAGCTTATCGTTGTTGTCCCCGTATGGCTACACCTTC. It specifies CASSLSLLSPYGYTF. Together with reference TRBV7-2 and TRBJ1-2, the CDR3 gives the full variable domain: GAGVSQSPSNKVTEKGKDVELRCDPISGHTALYWYRQSLGQGLEFLIYFQGNSAPDKSGLPSDRFSAERTGGSVSTLTIQRTQQEDSAVYLCASSLSLLSPYGYTFGSGTRLTVV.

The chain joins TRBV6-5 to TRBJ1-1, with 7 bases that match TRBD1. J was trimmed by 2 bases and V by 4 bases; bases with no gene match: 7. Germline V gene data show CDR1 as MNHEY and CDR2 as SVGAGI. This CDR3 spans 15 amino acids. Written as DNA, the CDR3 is TGTGCCAGCAGTTCGACAGGGCAGGGAAACACTGAAGCTTTCTTT. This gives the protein CASSSTGQGNTEAFF.

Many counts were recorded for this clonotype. The chain's CDR3 is CASSSYNSPLHF. The CDR3 DNA is TGTGCCAGCAGCTCCTATAATTCACCCCTCCACTTT. The genes are TRBV7-2 and TRBJ1-6; D not certain. The CDR3 extends over 12 amino acids. Trimming removed 4 bases from V and 2 bases from J, with 0 bases in between. Germline V lookup: CDR1 SGHTA, CDR2 FQGNSA.

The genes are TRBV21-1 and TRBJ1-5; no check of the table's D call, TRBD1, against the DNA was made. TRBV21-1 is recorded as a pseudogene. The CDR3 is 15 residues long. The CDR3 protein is CASPIRDRAAQPQHF. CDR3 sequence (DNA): TGTGCCAGCCCAATCAGGGACCGGGCGGCTCAGCCCCAGCATTTT.

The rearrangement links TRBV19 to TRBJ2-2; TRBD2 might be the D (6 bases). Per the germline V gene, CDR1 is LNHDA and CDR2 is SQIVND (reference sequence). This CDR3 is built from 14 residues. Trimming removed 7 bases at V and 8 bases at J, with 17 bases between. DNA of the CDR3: TGTGCCAGTACCTATGGAGGGGACCCGGGGGAGCTGTTTTTT. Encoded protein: CASTYGGDPGELFF.

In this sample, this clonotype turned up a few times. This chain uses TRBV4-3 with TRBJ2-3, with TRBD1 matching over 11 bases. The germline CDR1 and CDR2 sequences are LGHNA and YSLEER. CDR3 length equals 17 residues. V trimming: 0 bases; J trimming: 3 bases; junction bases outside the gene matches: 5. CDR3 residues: CASSQEGQGVTTDTQYF. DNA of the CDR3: TGCGCCAGCAGCCAAGAGGGACAGGGGGTGACGACAGATACGCAGTATTTT.

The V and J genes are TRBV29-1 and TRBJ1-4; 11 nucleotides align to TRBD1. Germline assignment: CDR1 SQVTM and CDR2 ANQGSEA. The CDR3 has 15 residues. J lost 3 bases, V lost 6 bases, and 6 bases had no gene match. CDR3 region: CSVGRTGGANEKLFF. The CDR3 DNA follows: TGCAGCGTCGGCAGGACAGGGGGCGCTAATGAAAAACTGTTTTTT.

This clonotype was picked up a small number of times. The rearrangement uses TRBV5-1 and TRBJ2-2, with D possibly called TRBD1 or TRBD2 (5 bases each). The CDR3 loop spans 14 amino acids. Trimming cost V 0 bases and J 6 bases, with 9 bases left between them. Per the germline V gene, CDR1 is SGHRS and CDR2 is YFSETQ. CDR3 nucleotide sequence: TGCGCCAGCAGCTTGGGGGGGATCGCCGGGGAGCTGTTTTTT. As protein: CASSLGGIAGELFF. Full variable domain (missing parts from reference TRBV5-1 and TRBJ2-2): KAGVTQTPRYLIKTRGQQVTLSCSPISGHRSVSWYQQTPGQGLQFLFEYFSETQRNKGNFPGRFSGRQFSNSRSEMNVSTLELGDSALYLCASSLGGIAGELFFGEGSRLTVL.

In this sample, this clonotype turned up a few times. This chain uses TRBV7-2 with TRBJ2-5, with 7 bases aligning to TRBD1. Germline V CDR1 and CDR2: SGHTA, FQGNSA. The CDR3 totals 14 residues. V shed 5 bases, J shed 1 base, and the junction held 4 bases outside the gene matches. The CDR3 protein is CASSPQGSQETQYF. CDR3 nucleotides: TGTGCCAGCAGCCCACAGGGGTCCCAAGAGACCCAGTACTTC.